Listed here is a single TCR beta chain. Its binding antigen is unknown. Base qualities are not at hand, and no much larger clone is one base apart. The data stem from a study of shared clonotypes between healthy human individuals (dated by TCRdb to 2020 to 2022). Context from the whole study: A couple of women and a few men aged 18 to 49 years were included in the cohort. For each donor, CD4 naive and CD4 memory were each given three plates, CD8 naive was given two plates, and CD8 memory was given one plate. Blood TCR repertoires of roughly five healthy adults were deeply sequenced to estimate repertoire size and the extent of clonotype sharing between individuals. To increase sequencing depth and limit assay-specific biases, different laboratories used diverse techniques to prepare libraries and sequence TCR repertoires. Per donor, leukapheresis produced somewhere between about 0.9 and 10 billion PBMCs.

TCR CDR3 regions were amplified from genomic DNA by multiplex PCR using the deep immunoSEQ assay. Extracted genomic DNA from each cell subset was spread evenly across all wells of several immunoSEQ 96-well plates, with each plate serving as a replicate. For sorted subsets, around 0.2 ug of genomic DNA, equivalent to some 30,000 T cell genomes, went into each replicate PCR. Purified libraries were quantified with a Qubit 3.0 fluorometer, sized on a Bioanalyzer 2100, and re-quantified with the KAPA Library Quantification kit. Every immunoSEQ 96-well plate was sequenced on a dedicated single-read 150-cycle Illumina NextSeq 550 flow cell. In the authors' own workflow: The immunoSEQ output contained only junctional sequences without quality scores, so filtering could not match that applied to full-length reads. To assign V/J genes and CDR3, sequences were annotated against IMGT germline references using PyIR, a Python wrapper for IgBLAST v1.9. Reads were filtered out if the reads had weak V/J assignments (E-value above 1e-6), no CDR3, stop codons, out-of-frame junctions, or ambiguous translated residues. A V3J clonotype was defined by an identical inferred V gene, J gene, and CDR3 amino acid sequence. To compute the percentage overlap between repertoires, the number of shared unique clonotypes was divided by the size of the smaller repertoire. RTK rarefaction, the Chao1 estimator, and Recon v2.1 estimates of unobserved clonotypes were used to assess repertoire richness. Generation probabilities for all TCRbeta clonotypes obtained by the gDNA method from a handful of donors were computed using OLGA. Imported from immuneACCESS, the table was reduced by TCRdb to in-frame sequences with V and J called. These copies leave out some clones; in studies compared against another copy, an unresolved V gene accounts for under half, and the cause of the remainder is not known. The V and J calls and the clone size are those of that table, but D and trimming were determined from the DNA. The sample table lists fewer than 2.5 million clones, 90% to 95% of them with a count of one. The ten largest clones represent around 0.4% of the sample.

V is pared back by 6 bases and J by 2 bases, with 14 bases lying between the germline termini. Via the germline V gene, CDR1 is MDHEN and CDR2 SYDVKM. The CDR3, from cysteine to phenylalanine, totals 14 residues. The retained sequence is limited to the CDR3, 42 bases, with the frame set at the first base. Overall study results and their limits: Across a few donors, approximately 4.6% of naive CD4, roughly 3.5% of naive CD8, under 2.5% of memory CD4, and about 0.44% of memory CD8 clonotypes were shared. Compared with non-shared clonotypes, clonotypes shared by all four sorted-subset donors had higher generation probabilities. The small number of donors limited the genetic and exposure-history diversity represented. Estimated clonotype richness was generally larger for naive than for memory subsets. Based on pairwise subsampling, the degree of clonotype sharing among donors was expected to be affected by sequencing depth. Sampling was restricted to blood, and TCR repertoires in tissue are likely to differ from TCR repertoires in blood. Rarefaction of sorted-subset datasets indicated incomplete sequencing despite the large sequencing depth.

Donors were healthy HIV-negative adults with no recently reported acute infections or vaccinations. Only Caucasian adults living in Nashville, Tennessee, USA were represented among the donors. Magnetic negative selection was used to enrich CD4+ T cells, after which naive cells were positively selected on CD45RA and the negative fraction became the memory subset. Blood was collected by leukapheresis, and PBMCs were isolated by Ficoll-Histopaque density gradient centrifugation and then cryopreserved in liquid nitrogen vapor phase. Analytical flow cytometry was used to check the purity and quantity of each magnetically sorted T cell population. From each sorted fraction, genomic DNA was isolated and quantified by UV absorbance on a Nanodrop 2000c.

Recombination connected TRBV28 to TRBJ2-7, with the D call tentatively TRBD1 or TRBD2, each fitting 7 bases. The TCR was taken from a man aged 18 to 35 in good health. Some clones in this sample may be carry-over from other donors' samples. Sequencing input: naive CD4+ T cells from PBMCs. In light of the paper, this sample's cell subset or site label describes: CD45RA+ positively selected. This receptor has the CDR3 CASSPGGGTYEQYF. The nucleotides read TGTGCCAGCAGCCCAGGGGGGGGCACCTACGAGCAGTACTTC.